This is a list of T cell receptor beta chains from one sample in a study of metastatic and nonmetastatic thyroid tumors. TCRdb redid the clone calls on the PCR reads using MiXCR. The sample carries some 26,000 clones, 20% to 25% recorded once. Sequencing was carried out using adjacent normal tissue. All receptors come from a female donor with papillary thyroid cancer or a benign thyroid nodule (not recorded which). Some clones in this sample may be carry-over from other donors' samples. Each CDR3 is given with its conserved first and last residue. A D gene is named only where the DNA matches it firmly. Size is stated for part of the rows, as once, few or many counts, or as a class when the clone is expanded.

V,size,J,D,CDR3,DNA
TRBV7-9,many,TRBJ1-5,.,CASSYGRQPQHF,TGTGCCAGCAGCTATGGGAGACAGCCCCAGCATTTT
TRBV27,.,TRBJ1-2,.,CASREKGLVYGCTF,TGTGCCAGCAGGGAGAAAGGCCTTGTCTATGGCTGCACCTTC
TRBV28,medium-sized,TRBJ1-1,.,CASSLVMAGRGAFF,TGTGCCAGCAGTTTAGTCATGGCAGGTCGGGGAGCTTTCTTT
TRBV7-8,.,TRBJ2-1,TRBD2,CASSLTLAGGQNEQFF,TGTGCCAGCAGCTTAACCCTAGCGGGGGGGCAAAATGAGCAGTTCTTC
TRBV6-4,many,TRBJ2-7,TRBD1,CASSPPDRDYEQYF,TGTGCCAGCAGTCCCCCTGACAGGGACTACGAGCAGTACTTC
TRBV20-1,.,TRBJ2-1,.,CNARAPDMGNEQFF,TGCAATGCTAGAGCCCCGGACATGGGCAATGAGCAGTTCTTC
TRBV5-1,.,TRBJ2-1,.,CASSLVGPGDEQFF,TGCGCCAGCAGCTTGGTGGGACCAGGTGATGAGCAGTTCTTC
TRBV3-1,.,TRBJ1-2,TRBD1,CASSLYQGAYGYTF,TGTGCCAGCAGCCTGTATCAGGGGGCTTATGGCTACACCTTC
TRBV19,.,TRBJ2-5,TRBD1,CASWTGNGETQYF,TGTGCCAGTTGGACAGGGAATGGGGAGACCCAGTACTTC
TRBV4-3,.,TRBJ1-2,TRBD1,CASSQDWTGIFGGYTF,TGCGCCAGCAGCCAAGATTGGACAGGGATCTTCGGTGGTTACACCTTC
TRBV20-1,once,TRBJ2-6,.,CSAPVQLEGRSGANVLTF,TGCAGTGCTCCGGTCCAGCTGGAGGGCCGCTCTGGGGCCAACGTCCTGACTTTC
TRBV13,many,TRBJ2-2,TRBD2,CASSLRMTSGNPTLPTGELFF,TGTGCCAGCAGCCTAAGGATGACTAGCGGGAACCCTACCCTACCCACCGGGGAGCTGTTTTTT
TRBV11-1,once,TRBJ2-2,.,CAISFGCSWNTGELFF,TGTGCCATCAGCTTTGGATGTTCTTGGAACACCGGGGAGCTGTTTTTT
TRBV20-1,few,TRBJ1-2,.,CSAPGQFDNYGYTF,TGCAGTGCTCCAGGACAGTTTGATAACTATGGCTACACCTTC
TRBV5-6,many,TRBJ2-5,.,CASSGARGGETQYF,TGTGCCAGCAGCGGAGCCCGAGGGGGAGAGACCCAGTACTTC
TRBV29-1,many,TRBJ2-2,.,CSVGWTENTGELFF,TGCAGCGTAGGCTGGACAGAGAACACCGGGGAGCTGTTTTTT
TRBV13,.,TRBJ2-3,.,CASSESSWRARTDTQYF,TGTGCCAGCAGCGAATCTAGCTGGAGGGCGCGGACAGATACGCAGTATTTT
TRBV6-1,.,TRBJ1-5,TRBD1,CASSQTGAYQPQHF,TGTGCCAGCAGCCAAACAGGGGCCTATCAGCCCCAGCATTTT
TRBV6-1,few,TRBJ2-7,TRBD2,CATLLAGVRDQYF,TGTGCCACTCTACTAGCGGGAGTTAGGGATCAGTACTTC
TRBV7-3,many,TRBJ2-1,.,CASSLGSGFEQFF,TGTGCCAGCAGCTTAGGGTCAGGGTTTGAGCAGTTCTTC
TRBV27,many,TRBJ1-6,.,CASSSAGNSPLHF,TGTGCCAGCAGTTCTGCAGGGAATTCACCCCTCCACTTT
TRBV28,medium-sized,TRBJ2-7,TRBD2,CASSLSLGLAETKYF,TGTGCCAGCAGTTTATCCCTGGGACTAGCGGAAACGAAGTACTTC